A single sample is the source of the 21 T cell receptor beta chains below, sequenced in a study of regulatory T cells in long-lasting Graves disease. Time point here: newly diagnosed GD, antithyroid drugs for less than 3 months. PBMCs were the source of the RNA used for TCR sequencing. CDR3-region Arm-PCR and iRepertoire HTBI primers produced the TCR beta libraries. Via MiXCR, TCRdb re-called the multiplex PCR reads, giving one row per CDR3 protein. The data contain roughly 400,000 distinct CDR3 sequences, around 16% of them singletons. The same data also went into a second study, on T cells in Graves' hyperthyroidism and ophthalmopathy.

Source: peripheral blood mononuclear cells (PBMCs), taken at new diagnosis, from a patient treated with antithyroid drugs. These receptors all stem from a woman in her 40s with Graves disease.

The sample holds many counts of this clonotype. This chain links TRBV12-3 or TRBV12-4 with TRBJ2-2; D might be TRBD2 (5 bases). Trimming pared 5 bases from V and 8 bases from J, leaving 12 bases between. CDR3 length: 13 residues. CDR3 residues: CASSPVPGGELFF. The CDR3 region has the DNA TGTGCCAGCAGTCCGGTGCCGGGGGGGGAGCTGTTTTTT.

This clonotype was detected a few times. V gene TRBV27 combines with J gene TRBJ2-2; TRBD1 matches 8 bases. Losses at the gene ends were 8 bases for V and 4 bases for J; bases not matched to a gene: 6. Germline CDR1 is MNHEY and CDR2 is SMNVEV (reference sequence). The CDR3 loop spans 14 amino acids. CDR3 in amino acids: CASGHRGITGELFF. The CDR3 nucleotides are TGTGCCAGCGGCCACAGGGGGATCACCGGGGAGCTGTTTTTT.

There are many counts of this clonotype. The chain joins TRBV2 to TRBJ1-2; 9 bases are shared with TRBD1. V gave up 6 bases and J gave up 2 bases; unmatched junction bases: 4. Germline V gene sequence: CDR1 SNHLY, CDR2 FYNNEI. The CDR3 spans 14 residues. CDR3 protein: CASRAGTGNYGYTF. Here the CDR3 DNA reads TGTGCCAGCAGAGCCGGGACAGGGAACTATGGCTACACCTTC.

On this clonotype itself: It differs at one base from a far larger clone, so likely a read error. The rearrangement uses TRBV7-9 and TRBJ2-7; D unclear. Germline CDR1 SEHNR, CDR2 FQNEAQ (reference sequence). With 5 bases removed from V and 4 bases from J, the gap between germline ends came to 6 bases. The length of the CDR3 is 11 residues. CDR3 protein: CASSPHYEQYF. The DNA for the CDR3 is TGTGCCAGCAGCCCCCATTACGAGCAGTACTTC.

This chain connects TRBV20-1 to TRBJ2-7; TRBD1 matches 10 bases. The CDR3 runs 14 residues. Germline V gene sequence: CDR1 DFQATT, CDR2 SNEGSKA (reference sequence). V lost 6 bases and J lost 3; bases outside the gene matches: 8. Written as DNA, the CDR3 is TGCAGTGCATCATCGGGGGACAGGGGCTACGAGCAGTACTTC. This encodes CSASSGDRGYEQYF.

The chain uses TRBV7-9 and TRBJ2-3; TRBD2 aligns across 9 bases. Per germline, CDR1 SEHNR and CDR2 FQNEAQ (reference sequence). The CDR3 runs 17 residues. V was pared by 0 bases and J by 4 bases, with 8 bases of the junction left unmatched. CDR3 sequence (DNA): TGTGCCAGCAGCTTAGCGCGGGCTAGCGGGATCCCAGATACGCAGTATTTT. Protein product: CASSLARASGIPDTQYF.

Note on this clonotype: This may come from a read error, since a much larger clone is one base off. Given the absence of the conserved phenylalanine or tryptophan at the CDR3 end, a read error is likely. The gene calls are TRBV12-3 or TRBV12-4 and TRBJ2-2; the D gene is possibly TRBD2 (5 bases). This CDR3 spans 14 amino acids. The V gene lost 5 bases and the J gene lost 3 bases, with 10 bases spanning the gap. CDR3 in amino acids: CASSQSDYTGELFL. CDR3 DNA sequence: TGTGCCAGCAGTCAATCGGACTACACCGGGGAGCTGTTTCTT.

The chain combines TRBV11-3 with TRBJ1-3; D perhaps matches TRBD1 (5 bases). This CDR3 is built from 13 residues. The germline V and J ends were trimmed by 8 bases and 0 bases, with 8 bases remaining between them. Per the germline V gene, CDR1 is SGHNT and CDR2 is YENEEA. CDR3 sequence (DNA): TGTGCCAGCCGGGGGGACTCTGGAAACACCATATATTTT. Amino acid sequence: CASRGDSGNTIYF. Complete variable domain (other parts from reference TRBV11-3 and TRBJ1-3): EAGVVQSPRYKIIEKKQPVAFWCNPISGHNTLYWYLQNLGQGPELLIRYENEEAVDDSQLPKDRFSAERLKGVDSTLKIQPAELGDSAVYLCASRGDSGNTIYFGEGSWLTVV.

The chain joins TRBV19 to TRBJ1-5; D call uncertain. The CDR3 has 13 amino acids. V lost 3 bases and J 6 bases, leaving 9 bases between the germline ends. Looked up from germline, CDR1 is LNHDA and CDR2 is SQIVND (reference sequence). Written as DNA, the CDR3 is TGTGCCAGTAGTATCCGCCAGCGTCAGCCCCAGCATTTT. This codes for CASSIRQRQPQHF.

This clonotype was seen at least ten times. The CDR3 region is CASSQEGNIQYF. The CDR3 coding sequence is TGTGCCAGCAGCCAGGAGGGGAACATTCAGTACTTC. The chain uses TRBV2 and TRBJ2-4, with D possibly being TRBD2 (6 bases). The CDR3 totals 12 residues. V was pared by 6 bases and J by 7 bases, with 10 bases between. Germline CDR1 reads SNHLY; CDR2 reads FYNNEI.

This clonotype was seen many times. This chain joins TRBV28 and TRBJ1-4; tentative D call: TRBD1 (6 bases). V was trimmed by 5 bases and J by 4 bases, leaving 17 bases between them. Germline values: CDR1 MDHEN, CDR2 SYDVKM. There are 16 residues in the CDR3. CDR3 in DNA: TGTGCCAGCAGTCCCCACGACAGGCGGTATAATGAAAAACTGTTTTTT. This gives the protein CASSPHDRRYNEKLFF.

The V call is TRBV7-2, the J call TRBJ2-2, with D tentatively TRBD2 (5 bases). V shed 1 base and J shed 4 bases, with 19 bases lying between them. The CDR3 has 18 residues. Germline lookup yields CDR1 SGHTA and CDR2 FQGNSA. The CDR3 region has the DNA TGTGCCAGCAGCTTAGGGGGAGTCCGAGTAAAAAGCACCGGGGAGCTGTTTTTT. Its protein is CASSLGGVRVKSTGELFF.

This clonotype was detected ten times or more. The V and J genes are TRBV13 and TRBJ2-1; D not certain. V lost 2 bases and J 0 bases, leaving 11 bases between the germline ends. From germline, CDR1 is PRHDT and CDR2 FYEKMQ (reference sequence). The CDR3 is made up of 16 amino acids. CDR3 sequence: CASSLRLVSSYNEQFF. CDR3 bases: TGTGCCAGCAGCTTAAGATTAGTGAGCTCCTACAATGAGCAGTTCTTC. The full variable domain, its missing parts supplied by reference TRBV13 and TRBJ2-1, is AAGVIQSPRHLIKEKRETATLKCYPIPRHDTVYWYQQGPGQDPQFLISFYEKMQSDKGSIPDRFSAQQFSDYHSELNMSSLELGDSALYFCASSLRLVSSYNEQFFGPGTRLTVL.

Only one count was recorded for this clonotype. The gene calls are TRBV5-1 and TRBJ1-2; TRBD1 might be the D (6 bases). V lost 0 bases and J lost 7, with 16 bases in between. This CDR3 is built from 15 residues. Germline CDR1 and CDR2: SGHRS and YFSETQ. In DNA form, the CDR3 reads TGCGCCAGCAGCTTGGATGTGTCGGGGGCGGGTGGCTACACCTTC. Encoded protein: CASSLDVSGAGGYTF.

This clonotype was recorded many times. The chain recombines TRBV19 with TRBJ2-1, with TRBD2 matching 11 bases. The CDR3 consists of 15 residues. Germline V gene sequence: CDR1 LNHDA, CDR2 SQIVND (reference sequence). With 4 bases clipped from V and 6 bases from J, the junction kept 5 bases outside the gene matches. The CDR3 DNA follows: TGTGCCAGTAGTACTGTAGCGGGAGGGTTCAATGAGCAGTTCTTC. This encodes CASSTVAGGFNEQFF.

This clonotype was detected many times. V gene TRBV10-3 combines with J gene TRBJ2-7; perhaps D is TRBD1 or TRBD2 (5 bases each). Germline CDR1 and CDR2: ENHRY and SYGVKD. The CDR3 has 12 amino acids. Trimming removed 6 bases at V and 4 bases at J, with 10 bases between. The CDR3 spells CAISLGDYEQYF. The DNA of the CDR3 is TGTGCCATCAGCCTGGGGGATTACGAGCAGTACTTC.

This clonotype has a handful of counts. V usage is TRBV7-9 and J usage is TRBJ2-2, with D perhaps matching TRBD1 (6 bases). Germline V gene lookup returns CDR1 SEHNR and CDR2 FQNEAQ (reference sequence). Trimming left V 3 bases short and J 4 bases short, with 9 bases between. CDR3 length: 14 residues. CDR3 sequence (DNA): TGTGCCAGCAGCTTTCTACAGGGCACCGGGGAGCTGTTTTTT. Residues: CASSFLQGTGELFF.

There are many counts of this clonotype. This rearrangement joins TRBV28 to TRBJ1-1, with TRBD1 as a possible D gene (6 bases). The germline V and J ends were trimmed by 6 bases and 4 bases, with 21 bases remaining between them. This CDR3 comprises 16 residues. CDR1 is MDHEN and CDR2 is SYDVKM in the germline V gene. CDR3 DNA sequence: TGTGCCAGCAGGCCTCGGACAGTCCATTGGGGCACTGAAGCTTTCTTT. This translates into CASRPRTVHWGTEAFF.

The chain recombines TRBV7-9 with TRBJ1-1; the D gene is possibly TRBD1 (5 bases). The germline gives CDR1 SEHNR, CDR2 FQNEAQ (reference sequence). The CDR3 is 15 amino acids. Trimming left V 7 bases short and J 0 bases short, with 15 bases between. For the CDR3, the DNA is TGTGCCAGCAACCCCCCGGGGGGGATGAACACTGAAGCTTTCTTT. Translation: CASNPPGGMNTEAFF.

The sample holds many counts of this clonotype. V and J are TRBV9 and TRBJ2-5; TRBD2 agrees at 9 bases. Germline CDR1 and CDR2: SGDLS and YYNGEE. The junction had 13 bases not matched to a gene; V was cut back by 0 bases and J by 4 bases. This CDR3 comprises 18 residues. The CDR3 reads CASSVGNSGRRGSETQYF. The CDR3 DNA reads TGTGCCAGCAGCGTAGGGAATAGCGGGAGAAGGGGGTCAGAGACCCAGTACTTC.

In this sample, this clonotype turned up many times. The chain uses TRBV5-6 and TRBJ1-2; TRBD1 matches 9 bases. The length of the CDR3 is 14 residues. V lost 5 bases and J lost 3; bases outside the gene matches: 5. Germline values: CDR1 SGHDT, CDR2 YYEEEE. The CDR3 DNA sequence: TGTGCCAGCAGGCTGACAGGGGGGGACTATGGCTACACCTTC. Translation: CASRLTGGDYGYTF.